Only a few counts were recorded for the clone carrying this TCR beta chain. The entry originates in a study of human T cells and chemical hapten exposure. Time point here: pre-sensitization, week 0. Treatment meaning: therapeutic diphenylcyclopropenone sensitization with weekly scalp DPC. TCRdb analysed the RACE reads with MiXCR anew, one entry per CDR3 protein. The sample has roughly 38,000 distinct CDR3 sequences; 9.5% to 15% are singletons. Trimming removed 3 bases from V and 2 bases from J, with 6 bases in between. CDR1 is GTSNPN, CDR2 SVGIG, per germline (reference sequence). The CDR3 loop spans 12 amino acids.

This receptor was taken from a woman under 40 with alopecia areata. Some clones in this sample may be carry-over from other donors' samples. This material consisted of whole blood, taken in connection with sensitization to the hapten diphenylcyclopropenone (DPC). The chain couples TRBV30 to TRBJ2-3, with D unresolved. The CDR3 DNA follows: TGTGCCTGGAGCCTAACCACAGATACGCAGTATTTT. As protein: CAWSLTTDTQYF.